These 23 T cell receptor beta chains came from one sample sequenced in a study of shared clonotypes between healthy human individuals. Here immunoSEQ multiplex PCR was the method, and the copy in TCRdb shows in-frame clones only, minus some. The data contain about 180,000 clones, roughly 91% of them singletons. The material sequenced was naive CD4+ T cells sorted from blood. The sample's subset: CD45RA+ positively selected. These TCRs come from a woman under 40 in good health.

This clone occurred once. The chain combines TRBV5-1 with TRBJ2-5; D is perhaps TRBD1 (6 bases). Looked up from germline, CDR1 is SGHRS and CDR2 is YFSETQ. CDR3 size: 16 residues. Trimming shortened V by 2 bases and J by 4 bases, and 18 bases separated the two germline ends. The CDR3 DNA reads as TGCGCCAGCAGCTTTGGGGATCCAGGGGCGGGAGAGACCCAGTACTTC. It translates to CASSFGDPGAGETQYF.

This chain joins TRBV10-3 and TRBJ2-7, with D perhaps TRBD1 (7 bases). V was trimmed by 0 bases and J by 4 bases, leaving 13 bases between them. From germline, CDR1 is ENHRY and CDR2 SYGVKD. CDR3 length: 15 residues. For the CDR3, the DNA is TGTGCCATCAGTGAGTCGGCAGGGGGAGGATACGAGCAGTACTTC. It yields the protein CAISESAGGGYEQYF.

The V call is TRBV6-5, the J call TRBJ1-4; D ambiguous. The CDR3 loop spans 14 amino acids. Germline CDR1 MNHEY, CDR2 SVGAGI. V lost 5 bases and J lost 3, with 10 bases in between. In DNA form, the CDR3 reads TGTGCCAGCAGTCGAAATAGAGCTAATGAAAAACTGTTTTTT. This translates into CASSRNRANEKLFF.

The CDR3 bases are TGTGCCAGCAGTGGAGGGCGTCAACTCTACGAGCAGTACTTC. The encoded protein is CASSGGRQLYEQYF. The chain recombines TRBV25-1 with TRBJ2-5; D possibly corresponds to TRBD2 (5 bases). The J call is in doubt because the DNA end fits TRBJ2-7 better. The CDR3 has 14 residues. Germline CDR1 reads MGHDK; CDR2 reads SYGVNS.

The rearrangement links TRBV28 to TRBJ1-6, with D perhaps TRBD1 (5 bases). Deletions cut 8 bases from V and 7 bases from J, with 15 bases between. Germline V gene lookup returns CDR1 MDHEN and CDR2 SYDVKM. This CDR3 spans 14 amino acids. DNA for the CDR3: TGTGCCAGCGGGGTTGCGGCAGGGAATTCACCCCTCCACTTT. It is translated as CASGVAAGNSPLHF.

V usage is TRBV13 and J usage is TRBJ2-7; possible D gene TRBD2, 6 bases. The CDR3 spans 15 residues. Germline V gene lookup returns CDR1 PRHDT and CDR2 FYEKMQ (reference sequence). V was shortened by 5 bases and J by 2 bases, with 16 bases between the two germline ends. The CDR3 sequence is CASSRTKGGTYEQYF. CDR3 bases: TGTGCCAGCAGCCGAACGAAGGGAGGTACCTACGAGCAGTACTTC. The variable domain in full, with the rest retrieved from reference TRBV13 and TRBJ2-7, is AAGVIQSPRHLIKEKRETATLKCYPIPRHDTVYWYQQGPGQDPQFLISFYEKMQSDKGSIPDRFSAQQFSDYHSELNMSSLELGDSALYFCASSRTKGGTYEQYFGPGTRLTVT.

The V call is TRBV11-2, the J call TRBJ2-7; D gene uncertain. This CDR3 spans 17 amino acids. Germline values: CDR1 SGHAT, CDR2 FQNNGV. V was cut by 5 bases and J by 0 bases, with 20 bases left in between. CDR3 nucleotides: TGTGCCAGCAGCCAGTTGCTCCGGAGCGCTATCTCCTACGAGCAGTACTTC. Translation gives CASSQLLRSAISYEQYF.

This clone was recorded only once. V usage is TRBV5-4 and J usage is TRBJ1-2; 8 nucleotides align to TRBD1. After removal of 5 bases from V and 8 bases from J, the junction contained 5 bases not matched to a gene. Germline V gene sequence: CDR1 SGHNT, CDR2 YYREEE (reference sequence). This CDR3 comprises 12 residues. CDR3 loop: CASSYTGGGYTF. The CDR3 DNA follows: TGTGCCAGCAGTTACACAGGGGGAGGCTACACCTTC. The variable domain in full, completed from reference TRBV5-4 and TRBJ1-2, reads ETGVTQSPTHLIKTRGQQVTLRCSSQSGHNTVSWYQQALGQGPQFIFQYYREEENGRGNFPPRFSGLQFPNYSSELNVNALELDDSALYLCASSYTGGGYTFGSGTRLTVV.

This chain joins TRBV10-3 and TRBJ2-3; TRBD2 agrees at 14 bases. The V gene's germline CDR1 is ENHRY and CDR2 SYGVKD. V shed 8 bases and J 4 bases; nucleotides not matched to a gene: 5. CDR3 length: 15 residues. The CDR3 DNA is TGTGCCATCCGGGGACTAGCGGGAGCAGCAGATACGCAGTATTTT. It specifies CAIRGLAGAADTQYF.

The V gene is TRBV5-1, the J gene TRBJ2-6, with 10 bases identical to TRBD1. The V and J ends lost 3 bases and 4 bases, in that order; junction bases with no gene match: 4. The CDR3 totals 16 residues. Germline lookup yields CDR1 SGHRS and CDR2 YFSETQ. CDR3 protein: CASSWGTGAGANVLTF. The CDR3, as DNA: TGCGCCAGCAGCTGGGGGACAGGGGCCGGGGCCAACGTCCTGACTTTC.

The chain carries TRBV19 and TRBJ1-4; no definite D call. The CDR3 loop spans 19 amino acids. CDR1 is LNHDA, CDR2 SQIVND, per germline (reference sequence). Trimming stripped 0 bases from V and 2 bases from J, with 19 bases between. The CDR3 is CASSIDLLGGIATNEKLFF. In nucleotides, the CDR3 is TGTGCCAGTAGTATAGATCTATTGGGAGGCATCGCGACTAATGAAAAACTGTTTTTT.

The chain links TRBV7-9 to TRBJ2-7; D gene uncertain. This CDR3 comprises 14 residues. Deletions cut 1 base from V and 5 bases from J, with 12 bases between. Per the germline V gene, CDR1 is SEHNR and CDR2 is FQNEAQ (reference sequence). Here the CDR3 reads CASSLELGFNEQYF. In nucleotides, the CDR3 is TGTGCCAGCAGCTTAGAGTTGGGGTTCAACGAGCAGTACTTC.

The CDR3 here is CASSFGVSYEQYF. CDR3 coding DNA: TGTGCCAGCAGCTTTGGCGTATCCTACGAGCAGTACTTC. The chain combines TRBV7-2 with TRBJ2-7, with no clear D. V shed 3 bases and J shed 1 base, with 7 bases lying between them. The CDR3 covers 13 residues. The V gene's germline CDR1 is SGHTA and CDR2 FQGNSA.

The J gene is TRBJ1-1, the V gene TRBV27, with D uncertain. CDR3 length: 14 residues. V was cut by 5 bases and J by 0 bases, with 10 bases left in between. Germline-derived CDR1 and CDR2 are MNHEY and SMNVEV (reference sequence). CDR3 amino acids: CASSAAGLNTEAFF. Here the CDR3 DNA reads TGTGCCAGCAGTGCGGCCGGCTTGAACACTGAAGCTTTCTTT.

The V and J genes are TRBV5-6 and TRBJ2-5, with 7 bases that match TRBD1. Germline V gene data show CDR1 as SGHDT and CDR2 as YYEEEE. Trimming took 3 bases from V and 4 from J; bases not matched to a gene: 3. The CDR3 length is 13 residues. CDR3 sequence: CASSWRQGETQYF. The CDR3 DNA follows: TGTGCCAGCAGCTGGAGACAGGGAGAGACCCAGTACTTC.

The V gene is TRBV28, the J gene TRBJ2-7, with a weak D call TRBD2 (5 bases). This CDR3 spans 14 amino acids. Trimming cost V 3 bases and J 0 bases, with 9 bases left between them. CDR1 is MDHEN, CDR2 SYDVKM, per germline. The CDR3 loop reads CASSLLRGSYEQYF. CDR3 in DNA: TGTGCCAGCAGTTTGCTACGGGGCTCCTACGAGCAGTACTTC.

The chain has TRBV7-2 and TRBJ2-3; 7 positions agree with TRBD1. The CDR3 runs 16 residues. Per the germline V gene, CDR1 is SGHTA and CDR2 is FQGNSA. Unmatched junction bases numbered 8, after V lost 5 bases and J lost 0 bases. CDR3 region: CASSKMTGSSTDTQYF. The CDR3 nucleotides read TGTGCCAGCAGCAAGATGACAGGGTCCAGCACAGATACGCAGTATTTT.

The CDR3: CASSFPSGPRYEQYF. CDR3 DNA: TGTGCCAGCAGCTTTCCTAGCGGGCCTCGCTACGAGCAGTACTTC. The chain recombines TRBV7-8 with TRBJ2-7, with 8 bases lining up with TRBD2. The V segment lost 3 bases and the J segment 3 bases; nucleotides outside the gene matches: 7. Germline V CDR1 and CDR2: SGHVS, FQNEAQ. This CDR3 region has 15 residues.

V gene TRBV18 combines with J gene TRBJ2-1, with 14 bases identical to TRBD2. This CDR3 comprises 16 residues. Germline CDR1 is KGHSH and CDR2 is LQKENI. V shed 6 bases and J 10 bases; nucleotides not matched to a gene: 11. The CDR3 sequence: CASSIGGLAGEWEQFF. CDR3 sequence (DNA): TGTGCCAGCTCCATTGGGGGACTAGCGGGAGAATGGGAGCAGTTCTTC.

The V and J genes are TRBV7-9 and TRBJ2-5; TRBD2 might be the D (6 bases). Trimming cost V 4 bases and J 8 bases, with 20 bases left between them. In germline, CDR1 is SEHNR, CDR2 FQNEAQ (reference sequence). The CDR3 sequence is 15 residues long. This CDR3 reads CASSSHGRTGTTQYF. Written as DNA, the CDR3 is TGTGCCAGCAGCTCGCACGGGAGAACGGGAACAACCCAGTACTTC.

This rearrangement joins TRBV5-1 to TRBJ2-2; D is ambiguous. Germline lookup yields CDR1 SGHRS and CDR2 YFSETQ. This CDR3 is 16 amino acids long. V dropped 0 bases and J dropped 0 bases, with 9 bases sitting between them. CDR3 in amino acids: CASSLGKRPNTGELFF. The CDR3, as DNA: TGCGCCAGCAGCTTGGGTAAGCGCCCGAACACCGGGGAGCTGTTTTTT.

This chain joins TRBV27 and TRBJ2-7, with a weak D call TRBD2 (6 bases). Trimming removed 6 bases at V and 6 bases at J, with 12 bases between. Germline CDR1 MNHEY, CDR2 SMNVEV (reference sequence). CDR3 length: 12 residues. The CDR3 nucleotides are TGTGCCAGCAGGATATCCGGGAGCGAGCAGTACTTC. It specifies CASRISGSEQYF.

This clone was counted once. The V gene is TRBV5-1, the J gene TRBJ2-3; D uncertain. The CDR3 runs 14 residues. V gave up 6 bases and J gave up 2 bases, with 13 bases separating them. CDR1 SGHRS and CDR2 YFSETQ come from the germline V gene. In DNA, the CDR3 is TGCGCCAGCAAAGTCCAACTTACCACAGATACGCAGTATTTT. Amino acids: CASKVQLTTDTQYF.